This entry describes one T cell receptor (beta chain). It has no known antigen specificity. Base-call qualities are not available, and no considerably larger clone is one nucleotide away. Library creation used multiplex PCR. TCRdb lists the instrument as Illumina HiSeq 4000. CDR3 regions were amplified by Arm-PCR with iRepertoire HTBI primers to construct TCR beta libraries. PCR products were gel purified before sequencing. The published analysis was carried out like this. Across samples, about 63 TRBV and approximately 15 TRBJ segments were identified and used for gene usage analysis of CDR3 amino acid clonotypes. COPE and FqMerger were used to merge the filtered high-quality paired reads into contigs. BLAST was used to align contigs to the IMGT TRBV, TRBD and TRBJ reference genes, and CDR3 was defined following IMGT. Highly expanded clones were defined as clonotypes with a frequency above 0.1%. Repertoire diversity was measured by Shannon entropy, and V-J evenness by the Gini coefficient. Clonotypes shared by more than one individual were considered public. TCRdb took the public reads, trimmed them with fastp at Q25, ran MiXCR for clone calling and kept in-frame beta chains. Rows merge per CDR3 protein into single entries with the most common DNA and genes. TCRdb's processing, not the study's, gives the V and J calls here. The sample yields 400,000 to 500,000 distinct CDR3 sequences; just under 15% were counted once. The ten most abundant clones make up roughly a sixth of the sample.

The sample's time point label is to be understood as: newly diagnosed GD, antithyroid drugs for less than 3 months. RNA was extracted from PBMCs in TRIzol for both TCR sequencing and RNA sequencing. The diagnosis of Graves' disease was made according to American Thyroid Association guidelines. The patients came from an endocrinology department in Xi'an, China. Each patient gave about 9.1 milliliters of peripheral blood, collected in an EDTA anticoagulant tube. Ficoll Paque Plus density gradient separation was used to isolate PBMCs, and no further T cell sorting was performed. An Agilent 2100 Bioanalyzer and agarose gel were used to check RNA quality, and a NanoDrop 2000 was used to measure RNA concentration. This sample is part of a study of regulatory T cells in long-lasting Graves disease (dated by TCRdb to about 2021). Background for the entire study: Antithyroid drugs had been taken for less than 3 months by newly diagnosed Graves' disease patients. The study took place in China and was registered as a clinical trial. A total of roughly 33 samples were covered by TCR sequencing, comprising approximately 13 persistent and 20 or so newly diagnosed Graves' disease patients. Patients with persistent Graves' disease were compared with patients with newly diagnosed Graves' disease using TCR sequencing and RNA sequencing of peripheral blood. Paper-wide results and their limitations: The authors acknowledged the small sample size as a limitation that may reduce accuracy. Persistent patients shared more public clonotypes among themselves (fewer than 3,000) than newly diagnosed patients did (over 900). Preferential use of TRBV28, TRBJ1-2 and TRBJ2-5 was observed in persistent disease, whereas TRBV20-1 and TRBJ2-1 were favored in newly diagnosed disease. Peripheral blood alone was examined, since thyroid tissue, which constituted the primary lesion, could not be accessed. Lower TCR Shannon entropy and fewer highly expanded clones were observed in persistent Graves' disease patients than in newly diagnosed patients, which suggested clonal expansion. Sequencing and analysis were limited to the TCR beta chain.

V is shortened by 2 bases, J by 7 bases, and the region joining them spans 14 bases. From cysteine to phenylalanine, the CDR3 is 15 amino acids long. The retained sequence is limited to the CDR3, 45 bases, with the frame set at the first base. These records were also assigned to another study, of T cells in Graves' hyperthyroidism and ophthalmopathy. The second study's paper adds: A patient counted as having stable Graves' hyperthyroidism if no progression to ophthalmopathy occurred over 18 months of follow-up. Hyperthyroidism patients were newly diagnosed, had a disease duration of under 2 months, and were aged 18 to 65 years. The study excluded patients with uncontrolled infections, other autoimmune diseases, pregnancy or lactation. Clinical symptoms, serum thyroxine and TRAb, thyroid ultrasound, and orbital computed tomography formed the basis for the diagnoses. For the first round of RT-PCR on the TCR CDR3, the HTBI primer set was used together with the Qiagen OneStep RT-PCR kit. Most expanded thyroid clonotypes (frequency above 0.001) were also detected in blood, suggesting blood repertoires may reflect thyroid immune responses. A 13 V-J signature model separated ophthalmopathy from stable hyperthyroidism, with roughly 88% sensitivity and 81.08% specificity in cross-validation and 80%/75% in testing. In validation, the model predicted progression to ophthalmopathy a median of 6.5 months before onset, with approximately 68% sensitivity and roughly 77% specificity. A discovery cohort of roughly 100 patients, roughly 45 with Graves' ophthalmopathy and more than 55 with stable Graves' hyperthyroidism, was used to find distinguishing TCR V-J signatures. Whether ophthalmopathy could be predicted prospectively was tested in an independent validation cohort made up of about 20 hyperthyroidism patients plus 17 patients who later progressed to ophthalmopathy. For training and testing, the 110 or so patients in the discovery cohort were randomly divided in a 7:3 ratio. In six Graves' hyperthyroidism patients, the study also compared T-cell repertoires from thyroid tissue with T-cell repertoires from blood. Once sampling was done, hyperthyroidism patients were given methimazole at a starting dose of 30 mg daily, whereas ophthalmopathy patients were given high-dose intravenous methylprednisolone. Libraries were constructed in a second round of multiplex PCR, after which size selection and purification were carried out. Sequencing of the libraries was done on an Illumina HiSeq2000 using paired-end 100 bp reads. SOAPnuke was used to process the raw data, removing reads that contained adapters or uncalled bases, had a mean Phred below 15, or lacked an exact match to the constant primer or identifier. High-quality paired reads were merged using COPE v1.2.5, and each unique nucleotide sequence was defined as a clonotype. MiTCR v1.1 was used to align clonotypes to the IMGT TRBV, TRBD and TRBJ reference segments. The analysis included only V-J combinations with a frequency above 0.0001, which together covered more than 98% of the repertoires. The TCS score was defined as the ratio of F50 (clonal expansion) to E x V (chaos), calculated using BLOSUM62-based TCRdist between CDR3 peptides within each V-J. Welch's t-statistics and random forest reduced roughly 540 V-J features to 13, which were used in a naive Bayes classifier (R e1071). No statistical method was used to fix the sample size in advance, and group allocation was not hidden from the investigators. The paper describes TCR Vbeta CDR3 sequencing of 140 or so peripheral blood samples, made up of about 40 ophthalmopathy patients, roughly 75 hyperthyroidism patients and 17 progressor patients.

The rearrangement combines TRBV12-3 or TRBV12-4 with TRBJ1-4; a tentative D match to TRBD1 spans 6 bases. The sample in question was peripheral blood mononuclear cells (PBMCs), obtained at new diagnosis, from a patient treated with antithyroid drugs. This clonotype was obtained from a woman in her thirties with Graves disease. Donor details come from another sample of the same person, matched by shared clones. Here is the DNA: TGTGCCAGCAGTTTAATCACAGGGTTGGGTGAAAAACTGTTTTTT. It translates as CASSLITGLGEKLFF.